The 19 T cell receptor beta chains below all came from one sample that was sequenced in a study of CD8 T cells in ankylosing spondylitis. TCRdb passed the 5' RACE reads through MiXCR, listing each CDR3 protein once. Among fewer than 250,000 distinct CDR3 sequences listed, 10% to 13% were seen once. The sample was blood, either unsorted or a sorted T cell fraction (not recorded which). These TCRs come from a male donor with ankylosing spondylitis or in good health (not recorded which).

This clonotype was counted ten times or more. This chain uses TRBV28 with TRBJ2-1, with a tentative D call TRBD2 (7 bases). In germline, CDR1 is MDHEN, CDR2 SYDVKM. With 3 bases removed from V and 3 bases from J, the gap between germline ends came to 12 bases. This CDR3 spans 15 amino acids. The CDR3 nucleotides are TGTGCCAGCAGTTTCCCGGGGGGCATCTACAATGAGCAGTTCTTC. Translated: CASSFPGGIYNEQFF. Together with reference TRBV28 and TRBJ2-1, the CDR3 gives the full variable domain: DVKVTQSSRYLVKRTGEKVFLECVQDMDHENMFWYRQDPGLGLRLIYFSYDVKMKEKGDIPEGYSVSREKKERFSLILESASTNQTSMYLCASSFPGGIYNEQFFGPGTRLTVL.

In this sample, this clonotype turned up many times. This sequence joins TRBV12-3 or TRBV12-4 and TRBJ1-2; D possibly corresponds to TRBD1 (5 bases). V was pared by 5 bases and J by 4 bases, with 14 bases between. The CDR3 is made up of 14 amino acids. The CDR3 sequence is CASSPSLGGYGYTF. The CDR3 DNA reads TGTGCCAGCAGTCCCTCCCTGGGGGGCTATGGCTACACCTTC.

The table lists this clonotype with many counts. This chain links TRBV20-1 with TRBJ1-1; D not certain. V was shortened by 0 bases and J by 9 bases, with 11 bases between the two germline ends. CDR1 is DFQATT, CDR2 SNEGSKA, per germline (reference sequence). CDR3 length: 12 residues. CDR3: CSARDRALQAFF. The CDR3 DNA sequence: TGCAGTGCTAGAGATAGGGCCCTACAAGCTTTCTTT.

This clonotype turned up a few times. This chain joins TRBV7-2 and TRBJ2-6; 8 positions match TRBD1. Germline-derived CDR1 and CDR2 are SGHTA and FQGNSA. The CDR3 has 16 residues. The V segment lost 5 bases and the J segment 0 bases; nucleotides outside the gene matches: 3. This CDR3 is CASSRDRLSGANVLTF. The CDR3 coding sequence is TGTGCCAGCAGCCGGGACAGGCTCTCTGGGGCCAACGTCCTGACTTTC.

This clonotype was seen repeatedly, ten times or more. This rearrangement joins TRBV5-5 to TRBJ1-1; D is perhaps TRBD1 (5 bases). The CDR3 consists of 13 residues. V dropped 4 bases and J dropped 4 bases, with 11 bases sitting between them. CDR1 SGHKS and CDR2 YYEKEE come from the germline V gene (reference sequence). CDR3 protein: CASSPVGATEAFF. DNA for the CDR3: TGTGCCAGCAGCCCCGTCGGGGCCACTGAAGCTTTCTTT.

CDR3 protein: CASSYSTGAEQYF. CDR3 nucleotides: TGTGCCAGCAGTTACTCGACGGGTGCCGAGCAGTACTTC. This chain uses TRBV6-6 with TRBJ2-7, with unresolved D. V was trimmed by 0 bases and J by 6 bases, leaving 9 bases between them. Germline CDR1 MNHNY, CDR2 SVGAGI (reference sequence). The CDR3 has 13 residues.

This clonotype was seen repeatedly, ten times or more. V gene TRBV14 combines with J gene TRBJ2-1; 10 positions match TRBD2. The CDR3 extends over 15 amino acids. The V gene end was trimmed by 2 bases and the J gene end by 9 bases; junction bases not matched to a gene: 7. Germline V gene lookup returns CDR1 SGHDN and CDR2 FVKESK. Written as DNA, the CDR3 is TGTGCCAGCAGCCAAACTAGCGGGGTATGGGGTGAGCAGTTCTTC. It encodes CASSQTSGVWGEQFF.

The chain links TRBV5-1 to TRBJ1-1; TRBD1 might be the D (6 bases). CDR1 SGHRS and CDR2 YFSETQ come from the germline V gene. The V end lost 1 base, the J end lost 0 bases, and 10 bases lay between the germline ends. The CDR3 totals 15 residues. The CDR3 here is CASSLRGPMNTEAFF. In nucleotides, the CDR3 is TGCGCCAGCAGCTTGCGGGGGCCGATGAACACTGAAGCTTTCTTT. Variable domain in full (rest from reference TRBV5-1 and TRBJ1-1): KAGVTQTPRYLIKTRGQQVTLSCSPISGHRSVSWYQQTPGQGLQFLFEYFSETQRNKGNFPGRFSGRQFSNSRSEMNVSTLELGDSALYLCASSLRGPMNTEAFFGQGTRLTVV.

The CDR3 spells CASSQAGQLPSYEQYF. CDR3 sequence (DNA): TGCGCCAGCAGCCAAGCGGGGCAATTACCTTCCTACGAGCAGTACTTC. The chain is built from TRBV4-1 and TRBJ2-7; D is tentatively TRBD1 or TRBD2 (5 bases each). CDR3 length equals 16 residues. The germline V gene encodes CDR1 MGHRA and CDR2 YSYEKL. The germline V and J ends were trimmed by 1 base and 1 base, with 14 bases remaining between them.

This clonotype showed up many times. V and J are TRBV5-1 and TRBJ1-4; 7 bases map to TRBD1. Germline V CDR1 and CDR2: SGHRS, YFSETQ. The CDR3 runs 14 residues. The ends lost 2 bases at V and 5 bases at J; junction bases unmatched: 3. This CDR3 is CASSFGTENEKLFF. The CDR3 coding sequence is TGCGCCAGCAGCTTTGGGACAGAGAATGAAAAACTGTTTTTT.

This clonotype was found many times. This sequence joins TRBV2 and TRBJ2-7, with TRBD1 as a possible D gene (5 bases). V was shortened by 6 bases and J by 2 bases, with 8 bases between the two germline ends. The CDR3 has 12 residues. Germline CDR1 and CDR2: SNHLY and FYNNEI. This CDR3 is CASRQGPYEQYF. CDR3 DNA: TGTGCCAGCAGGCAGGGTCCCTACGAGCAGTACTTC. The variable domain in full, completed from reference TRBV2 and TRBJ2-7, reads EPEVTQTPSHQVTQMGQEVILRCVPISNHLYFYWYRQILGQKVEFLVSFYNNEISEKSEIFDDQFSVERPDGSNFTLKIRSTKLEDSAMYFCASRQGPYEQYFGPGTRLTVT.

This clonotype was observed many times. This chain connects TRBV20-1 to TRBJ1-2, with 9 bases that match TRBD1. The CDR3 length is 14 residues. V gave up 7 bases and J gave up 5 bases; unmatched junction bases: 11. CDR1 is DFQATT and CDR2 is SNEGSKA in the germline V gene (reference sequence). The CDR3 DNA reads TGCAGTGTTAACCCCGGACAGGGGCCTTATGGCTACACCTTC. Protein sequence: CSVNPGQGPYGYTF.

In its sample, this clonotype was seen many times. The chain combines TRBV5-6 with TRBJ2-3; 7 bases agree with TRBD1. V gave up 4 bases and J gave up 3 bases; unmatched junction bases: 8. Germline assignment: CDR1 SGHDT and CDR2 YYEEEE. This CDR3 contains 15 residues. The CDR3 reads CASSAETGRTDTQYF. In DNA, the CDR3 is TGTGCCAGCAGCGCGGAGACAGGGAGAACAGATACGCAGTATTTT.

This clonotype was recorded at least ten times. This sequence joins TRBV30 and TRBJ1-3; no definite D call. Trimming pared 2 bases from V and 2 bases from J, leaving 13 bases between. Germline assignment: CDR1 GTSNPN and CDR2 SVGIG (reference sequence). This CDR3 is 15 amino acids long. CDR3 coding DNA: TGTGCCTGGAGTCTCGATGTCGGCGCTGGAAACACCATATATTTT. Its translation: CAWSLDVGAGNTIYF. The variable domain in full, completed from reference TRBV30 and TRBJ1-3, reads SQTIHQWPATLVQPVGSPLSLECTVEGTSNPNLYWYRQAAGRGLQLLFYSVGIGQISSEVPQNLSASRPQDRQFILSSKKLLLSDSGFYLCAWSLDVGAGNTIYFGEGSWLTVV.

This sequence joins TRBV20-1 and TRBJ1-2; no reliable D call. Germline V gene lookup returns CDR1 DFQATT and CDR2 SNEGSKA (reference sequence). The CDR3 totals 12 residues. The ends were cut back, 5 bases at V and 7 bases at J, with 14 bases in the middle. The CDR3 spells CSAWTAVGGYTF. The CDR3 DNA reads as TGCAGTGCTTGGACCGCTGTGGGTGGCTACACCTTC.

This clonotype was seen ten or more times. V gene TRBV24-1 combines with J gene TRBJ1-2; D perhaps matches TRBD1 (5 bases). Trimming pared 0 bases from V and 13 bases from J, leaving 23 bases between. Germline CDR1 is KGHDR and CDR2 is SFDVKD. The CDR3 length is 16 residues. As DNA, the CDR3 is TGTGCCACCAGTGATTTGAGTATACAGGCGCCGGGAGGTGCCACCTTC. Translation gives CATSDLSIQAPGGATF.

This clonotype was seen many times. The chain carries TRBV12-3 or TRBV12-4 and TRBJ1-5; no reliable D call. Deletions cut 1 base from V and 0 bases from J, with 10 bases between. This CDR3 has 16 amino acids. The CDR3, as DNA: TGTGCCAGCAGTTTAGGGGAGGGCTCTAGCAATCAGCCCCAGCATTTT. Translating it yields CASSLGEGSSNQPQHF.

V usage is TRBV3-1 and J usage is TRBJ2-3, with D uncertain. Per the germline V gene, CDR1 is LGHDT and CDR2 is YNNKEL (reference sequence). The V and J ends lost 4 bases and 2 bases respectively, with 16 bases between them. This CDR3 is built from 16 residues. CDR3 protein: CASSPSASAATDTQYF. Here the CDR3 DNA reads TGTGCCAGCAGCCCGTCCGCGTCGGCGGCCACAGATACGCAGTATTTT.

This clonotype was detected many times. The chain is built from TRBV3-1 and TRBJ2-2, with D perhaps matching TRBD2 (6 bases). Germline assignment: CDR1 LGHDT and CDR2 YNNKEL (reference sequence). V lost 3 bases and J lost 15, with 20 bases in between. This CDR3 contains 14 residues. The CDR3: CASSHSPGAGWVFF. In DNA, the CDR3 is TGTGCCAGCAGCCATTCACCGGGTGCGGGATGGGTGTTTTTT.